This T cell receptor beta chain appears in the sequencing data of a study of cytomegalovirus exposure and HLA in healthy donors. Overall study results and limits: The investigators catalogued 164 TCR beta chains as cytomegalovirus-associated. Generally TCR sequences proved uncommon, though certain public TCRs appeared in numerous donors.

As regards this clone: Its antigen is not known. Other nucleotide sequences in the sample specify the same CDR3.

Germline assignment: CDR1 MNHEY and CDR2 SMNVEV (reference sequence). This CDR3 is 13 amino acids long. Trimming removed 5 bases from V and 2 bases from J, with 9 bases in between. A multiplex PCR was run with 60 Vbeta primers and 13 Jbeta primers. Profiling relied on immunoSEQ multiplex PCR, and the TCRdb table lists in-frame clones only, not all of them. The table shows some 60,000 clones, with about 79% occurring only once. Input material: PBMCs. The sequence was obtained from a middle-aged man in good health and CMV-seronegative. This sequence joins TRBV27 and TRBJ1-2; weak D call: TRBD1 (6 bases). The CDR3 here is CASSLQGNYGYTF. The CDR3 region has the DNA TGTGCCAGCAGTCTACAGGGAAACTATGGCTACACCTTC.